Detailed here is one T cell receptor (beta chain). Its cognate antigen is unknown. One entry per CDR3 protein results from TCRdb running MiXCR on the 5' RACE reads. The sample consists of fewer than 350,000 distinct CDR3 sequences, less than 4.5% of them appearing once. The source of the sample is a study of T cells after yellow fever vaccination. Study details: Where fractions had low cell numbers, libraries were prepared from them with the SMART-Seq v4 Ultra Low Input RNA kit. Overall study results and limits: Just a small share of clonotypes turned up in the CD4 compartment as well as the CD8 compartment. Post-booster reappearance was seen for most primary-vaccination clones (about 96% CD4, around 91% CD8).

This TCR came from a man between 18 and 29 years old who received the YFV17D yellow fever vaccine. This specimen consisted of PBMCs, obtained on the day of the yellow fever booster vaccination.

In nucleotides, the CDR3 is TGTGCCAGCAGCCAAGAACTAGCGGGATCCTACGAGCAGTACTTC. Translated, it gives CASSQELAGSYEQYF. V usage is TRBV3-1 and J usage is TRBJ2-7; 10 bases agree with TRBD2. J was trimmed by 1 base and V by 0 bases; bases with no gene match: 0. Germline loops: CDR1 LGHDT, CDR2 YNNKEL (reference sequence). The CDR3 totals 15 residues.